Listed below are T cell receptor beta chains from one sample, sequenced in a study of T cell repertoires in cytomegalovirus infection. TCRdb ran MiXCR on the reads and lists one entry per CDR3 protein. The data hold around 900,000 distinct CDR3 sequences, with roughly 30% observed a single time. For these receptors, no antigen is known. The material sequenced was cultured CD8+ T cells from PBMCs, taken from culture after CMV antigen stimulation. All receptors derive from a human donor in good health (CMV status not recorded). Some clones in this sample may be carry-over from other donors' samples. The CDR3 runs from the conserved cysteine through the conserved F or W. The D gene is left open where the match is weak. Clone size appears in some rows only: once, few, many, or a class for an expanded clone.

d_call: -
clone_size: few
v_call: TRBV27
j_call: TRBJ2-7
cdr3_aa: CASSGGPEEQYF
cdr3_nt: TGTGCCAGCAGCGGGGGGCCAGAAGAGCAGTACTTC

d_call: -
clone_size: -
v_call: TRBV13
j_call: TRBJ2-7
cdr3_aa: CASSHDSSGDYEQYF
cdr3_nt: TGTGCCAGCAGCCACGACAGTTCGGGGGACTACGAGCAGTACTTC

d_call: -
clone_size: many
v_call: TRBV7-2
j_call: TRBJ2-4
cdr3_aa: CASSPWDGKNIQYF
cdr3_nt: TGTGCCAGCAGCCCTTGGGACGGCAAAAACATTCAGTACTTC

d_call: TRBD1
clone_size: few
v_call: TRBV27
j_call: TRBJ1-5
cdr3_aa: CASRTGTGVGGQPQHF
cdr3_nt: TGTGCCAGCAGAACCGGGACAGGGGTAGGAGGGCAGCCCCAGCATTTT

d_call: -
clone_size: few
v_call: TRBV3-1
j_call: TRBJ2-1
cdr3_aa: CASSQDSGVPLGEQFF
cdr3_nt: TGTGCCAGCAGCCAAGATTCCGGGGTGCCTCTCGGTGAGCAGTTCTTC

d_call: -
clone_size: -
v_call: TRBV20-1
j_call: TRBJ2-1
cdr3_aa: CSAIGGGDSYNEQFF
cdr3_nt: TGCAGTGCTATCGGGGGCGGGGACTCCTACAATGAGCAGTTCTTC

d_call: -
clone_size: -
v_call: TRBV15
j_call: TRBJ1-1
cdr3_aa: CATSRERVNTEAFF
cdr3_nt: TGTGCCACCAGCAGAGAGAGGGTGAACACTGAAGCTTTCTTT

d_call: TRBD1
clone_size: -
v_call: TRBV19
j_call: TRBJ1-2
cdr3_aa: CASTEQGVVGYGYTF
cdr3_nt: TGTGCCAGTACTGAACAGGGGGTCGTCGGCTATGGCTACACCTTC

d_call: TRBD2
clone_size: few
v_call: TRBV6-5
j_call: TRBJ2-3
cdr3_aa: CASSNLGLAATDTQYF
cdr3_nt: TGTGCCAGCAGTAACCTGGGACTAGCGGCCACAGATACGCAGTATTTT

d_call: -
clone_size: few
v_call: TRBV5-1
j_call: TRBJ2-4
cdr3_aa: CASSSRAGDLARNIQYF
cdr3_nt: TGCGCCAGCAGCTCTAGGGCAGGCGACTTAGCCAGGAACATTCAGTACTTC

d_call: TRBD1
clone_size: -
v_call: TRBV15
j_call: TRBJ2-2
cdr3_aa: CATLLDRGPNTGELFF
cdr3_nt: TGTGCCACCCTCCTTGACAGGGGCCCAAACACCGGGGAGCTGTTTTTT

d_call: -
clone_size: once
v_call: TRBV19
j_call: TRBJ1-4
cdr3_aa: CARSIVTKRHEKLFF
cdr3_nt: TGTGCCAGGAGTATAGTAACCAAGAGGCACGAAAAACTGTTTTTT

d_call: -
clone_size: -
v_call: TRBV6-5
j_call: TRBJ2-5
cdr3_aa: CASSPTTIPTSLYQETQYF
cdr3_nt: TGTGCCAGCAGCCCTACTACAATACCCACTAGCTTGTACCAAGAGACCCAGTACTTC

d_call: -
clone_size: -
v_call: TRBV29-1
j_call: TRBJ2-7
cdr3_aa: CSVGFRALGNEQYF
cdr3_nt: TGCAGCGTTGGATTTCGGGCCTTGGGGAACGAGCAGTACTTC

d_call: -
clone_size: -
v_call: TRBV29-1
j_call: TRBJ2-5
cdr3_aa: CSVEVGGGGGETQYF
cdr3_nt: TGCAGCGTTGAGGTCGGAGGGGGCGGGGGAGAGACCCAGTACTTC

d_call: -
clone_size: few
v_call: TRBV3-1
j_call: TRBJ2-2
cdr3_aa: CASSQESFRVGTGELFF
cdr3_nt: TGTGCCAGCAGCCAAGAAAGTTTCAGGGTCGGCACCGGGGAGCTGTTTTTT

d_call: -
clone_size: -
v_call: TRBV29-1
j_call: TRBJ2-1
cdr3_aa: CSVVWSGLLNEQFF
cdr3_nt: TGCAGCGTTGTATGGAGCGGGCTTCTCAATGAGCAGTTCTTC

d_call: -
clone_size: -
v_call: TRBV19
j_call: TRBJ2-2
cdr3_aa: CASKGRETGELFF
cdr3_nt: TGTGCCAGTAAGGGCAGGGAGACCGGGGAGCTGTTTTTT

d_call: TRBD1
clone_size: -
v_call: TRBV6-6
j_call: TRBJ1-5
cdr3_aa: CASRGPDRISNQPQHF
cdr3_nt: TGTGCCAGCAGGGGACCGGACAGGATTAGCAATCAGCCCCAGCATTTT

d_call: TRBD1
clone_size: -
v_call: TRBV27
j_call: TRBJ1-5
cdr3_aa: CASSSGTGADQPQHF
cdr3_nt: TGTGCCAGCAGTTCCGGGACAGGGGCCGATCAGCCCCAGCATTTT

d_call: -
clone_size: few
v_call: TRBV27
j_call: TRBJ1-1
cdr3_aa: CASSLLPSLGGTEAFF
cdr3_nt: TGTGCCAGCAGCCTACTCCCCTCACTAGGGGGCACTGAAGCTTTCTTT

d_call: -
clone_size: many
v_call: TRBV7-9
j_call: TRBJ1-2
cdr3_aa: CASSLSDRLNYGYTF
cdr3_nt: TGTGCCAGCAGCCTGTCGGACAGATTAAACTATGGCTACACCTTC

d_call: -
clone_size: few
v_call: TRBV4-1
j_call: TRBJ2-2
cdr3_aa: CATKHLENGDAGELFF
cdr3_nt: TGCGCCACCAAACATCTCGAGAACGGGGACGCCGGGGAGCTGTTTTTT

d_call: -
clone_size: -
v_call: TRBV27
j_call: TRBJ1-1
cdr3_aa: CASSLFPGNTEAFF
cdr3_nt: TGTGCCAGCAGTTTATTTCCGGGGAACACTGAAGCTTTCTTT

d_call: -
clone_size: few
v_call: TRBV27
j_call: TRBJ2-2
cdr3_aa: CASSPLYDTGELFF
cdr3_nt: TGTGCCAGCTCCCCCTTGTATGACACCGGGGAGCTGTTTTTT